Listed below are T cell receptor beta chains from one sample, sequenced in a study of graft-versus-host responses after intestinal transplantation. Data came from immunoSEQ multiplex PCR; TCRdb stores just in-frame clones and leaves some out. The repertoire has nearly 30,000 clones, 65% to 80% of them found once; the top ten carry just over 3%. The sample in question was ileum tissue, obtained 98 days after intestinal transplantation. The receptor set was obtained from a human patient who received an intestinal transplant, so some T cells may come from the graft donor. Both conserved end residues are part of each CDR3. D genes are given only for firm matches. Part of the rows lack a size; the others show once, few, many or a class for expanded clones.

clone_size	v_call	cdr3_length	j_call	d_call	cdr3_nt	cdr3_aa
.	TRBV6-6	14	TRBJ1-2	.	TGTGCCAGCTTGGATGACAGGAATTCCTATGGCTACACCTTC	CASLDDRNSYGYTF
.	TRBV4-1	13	TRBJ1-5	.	TGCGCCAGCAGCCGACCAGGCAATCAGCCCCAGCATTTT	CASSRPGNQPQHF
.	TRBV4-1	15	TRBJ2-7	TRBD2	TGCGCCAGCAGCCCTTCGGGGAGGGCTAATTACGAGCAGTACTTC	CASSPSGRANYEQYF
few	TRBV18	12	TRBJ2-7	.	TGTGCCAGCTCACCAGGGATCTACGAGCAGTACTTC	CASSPGIYEQYF
.	TRBV11-2	15	TRBJ1-6	.	TGTGCCAGCAGCTTAGGGGGGATCCCCCGTTCACCCCTCCACTTT	CASSLGGIPRSPLHF
.	TRBV5-4	16	TRBJ2-5	TRBD1	TGTGCCAGCAGCTTGATGGTGGGACAGGGACAAGAGACCCAGTACTTC	CASSLMVGQGQETQYF
.	TRBV5-1	15	TRBJ2-1	.	TGCGCCAGCCGGGTTTCGGGGGCCCCCTACAATGAGCAGTTCTTC	CASRVSGAPYNEQFF
.	TRBV9	14	TRBJ2-1	.	TGTGCCAGCAGCGTCCGGGAAGGGGGCAATGAGCAGTTCTTC	CASSVREGGNEQFF
.	TRBV7-3	13	TRBJ1-2	TRBD1	TGTGCCAGCAGCGAGGACAGGGGCGGAGGCTACACCTTC	CASSEDRGGGYTF
.	TRBV2	15	TRBJ1-4	TRBD1	TGTGCCAGCAGTGCCCCCGGGACAGGAGGTGAAAAACTGTTTTTT	CASSAPGTGGEKLFF
.	TRBV4-2	15	TRBJ2-2	.	TGTGCCAGCAGCCTCTCGGTTCCCGGCACCGGGGAGCTGTTTTTT	CASSLSVPGTGELFF
once	TRBV4-2	15	TRBJ2-5	TRBD2	TGTGCCAGCAGCCACCTATCGGGGGGCCAAGAGACCCAGTACTTC	CASSHLSGGQETQYF
.	TRBV7-2	16	TRBJ2-2	TRBD2	TGTGCCAGCAGACTCAACGGGGGGTCTAACACCGGGGAGCTGTTTTTT	CASRLNGGSNTGELFF
.	TRBV13	14	TRBJ2-3	.	TGTGCCAGCAGCTTAGATAGGAGCACAGATACGCAGTATTTT	CASSLDRSTDTQYF
.	TRBV10-3	15	TRBJ1-1	.	TGTGCCATCATGAGTGGGCCCATAGGGGACACTGAAGCTTTCTTT	CAIMSGPIGDTEAFF
once	TRBV28	21	TRBJ1-1	TRBD1	TGTGCCAGCAGTTTCCCCAGCTCCTTCAGGGGGCCGACGACCATGAACACTGAAGCTTTCTTT	CASSFPSSFRGPTTMNTEAFF
few	TRBV2	15	TRBJ1-5	TRBD1	TGTGCCAGCAGACTCCGAGGACAGGGCTCCCAGCCCCAGCATTTT	CASRLRGQGSQPQHF
.	TRBV7-7	14	TRBJ2-7	TRBD1	TGTGCCAGCAGCCCTCGGACAGGGGTCCACGAGCAGTACTTC	CASSPRTGVHEQYF
.	TRBV9	14	TRBJ2-3	.	TGTGCCAGCGGCGAGAGGGGTAGCACAGATACGCAGTATTTT	CASGERGSTDTQYF
.	TRBV21-1	18	TRBJ2-2	.	TGTGCCAGCGCCAAGGGACTAGCGGGGGGATCGAACACCGGGGAGCTGTTTTTT	CASAKGLAGGSNTGELFF
.	TRBV4-1	13	TRBJ2-1	.	TGCGCCAGCAGCCAAGTTGACGGGAATGAGCAGTTCTTC	CASSQVDGNEQFF
.	TRBV29-1	13	TRBJ1-1	.	TGCAGCGCACGGGAGCCCGGGAACACTGAAGCTTTCTTT	CSAREPGNTEAFF
.	TRBV7-8	11	TRBJ2-7	.	TGTGCCAGCAGCTCCCCCTACGAGCAGTACTTC	CASSSPYEQYF
.	TRBV9	15	TRBJ1-1	.	TGTGCCAGCAGCGAATTCGGGGTCTTGAACACTGAAGCTTTCTTT	CASSEFGVLNTEAFF
.	TRBV7-6	21	TRBJ2-3	TRBD2	TGTGCCAGCAGCGCTAGAACTAGCGGGGGGGCCGGTGTTGGAAAGACAGATACGCAGTATTTT	CASSARTSGGAGVGKTDTQYF